This T cell receptor beta chain was captured in a study of cytomegalovirus exposure and HLA in healthy donors. Whole-study results and caveats: Previous analysis showed most TCR beta V segments were productive about 87% or about 30% of the time.

Germline CDR1 and CDR2: SNHLY and FYNNEI. The CDR3 length is 13 residues. V was pared by 5 bases and J by 7 bases, with 14 bases between. With 60 Vbeta and 13 Jbeta primers, the PCR was carried out. Here immunoSEQ multiplex PCR was the method, and the copy in TCRdb shows in-frame clones only, minus some. Seen here are about 92,000 clones, about two thirds observed once, and the top ten hold roughly 2.8%. This clone was recorded a few times. Its antigen is not known. The sequencing sample was made of PBMCs. The genes are TRBV2 and TRBJ2-5, with a tentative D call TRBD1 (6 bases). This receptor was identified in a man aged 45-65 years in good health and CMV-seronegative. Here the CDR3 DNA reads TGTGCCAGCAGTCTCACAGGGTTAACGACCCAGTACTTC. The encoded protein is CASSLTGLTTQYF.